One and the same sample provided the 28 T cell receptor beta chains below, sequenced in a study of shared clonotypes between healthy human individuals (dated by TCRdb to 2020 to 2022). The method was the immunoSEQ multiplex PCR assay. TCRdb took over this immuneACCESS table, retaining in-frame rearrangements with V and J assigned. Such tables are incomplete; in checked studies, under half of the missing clones stem from an unresolved V gene, and the remainder is unexplained. The sample table lists about a million clones, roughly 72% of them with a count of one. Roughly 1.5% of the sample comes from the top ten. Sample: memory CD4+ T cells sorted from blood. The cell subset or site tag for this specimen amounts to: CD45RA-negative fraction. These receptors were taken from a man younger than 35 in good health.

The chain joins TRBV28 to TRBJ1-6; D gene unclear. Germline V gene lookup returns CDR1 MDHEN and CDR2 SYDVKM. The CDR3 contains 14 residues. With 7 bases removed from V and 4 bases from J, the gap between germline ends came to 11 bases. The CDR3 DNA reads as TGTGCCAGCACCCTCCCAAGTTATAATTCACCCCTCCACTTT. This translates into CASTLPSYNSPLHF.

The J gene is TRBJ1-2, the V gene TRBV6-6; the D is unclear. CDR3 length: 11 amino acids. The ends were cut back, 5 bases at V and 2 bases at J, with 3 bases in the middle. CDR1 and CDR2 from the germline V gene are MNHNY and SVGAGI (reference sequence). The CDR3 region is CASSQNYGYTF. DNA of the CDR3: TGTGCCAGCAGTCAGAACTATGGCTACACCTTC.

The CDR3 reads CASTQGLAGEKEQYF. CDR3 nucleotides: TGTGCCAGCACCCAGGGACTAGCGGGAGAGAAAGAGCAGTACTTC. This rearrangement joins TRBV18 to TRBJ2-7, with 14 bases fitting TRBD2. The ends lost 8 bases at V and 7 bases at J; junction bases unmatched: 10. Germline values: CDR1 KGHSH, CDR2 LQKENI. The CDR3 is 15 residues long.

V is TRBV29-1 and J is TRBJ2-2; D call uncertain. Germline CDR1 reads SQVTM; CDR2 reads ANQGSEA. This CDR3 region has 11 residues. Trimming shortened V by 5 bases and J by 6 bases, and 7 bases separated the two germline ends. The CDR3 region is CSVSWAGELFF. The CDR3 DNA follows: TGCAGCGTTTCATGGGCCGGGGAGCTGTTTTTT.

V is TRBV28 and J is TRBJ1-5; D is undetermined. V was clipped by 6 bases and J by 2 bases, with 17 bases between them. This CDR3 is 16 amino acids long. CDR1 is MDHEN and CDR2 is SYDVKM in the germline V gene. The DNA for the CDR3 is TGTGCCAGCAGCTCGACCGGCCGCGGCGGCAATCAGCCCCAGCATTTT. Protein product: CASSSTGRGGNQPQHF.

This clone was seen repeatedly, ten times or more. This chain connects TRBV4-3 to TRBJ1-6, with D maybe TRBD1 (5 bases). V gave up 0 bases and J gave up 9 bases, with 12 bases separating them. The germline gives CDR1 LGHNA, CDR2 YSLEER. The CDR3 runs to 15 residues. In DNA form, the CDR3 reads TGCGCCAGCAGCCAAGAACGGGGGTTGGGTTCACCCCTCCACTTT. Translated: CASSQERGLGSPLHF.

The CDR3 DNA sequence: TGTGCCAGCTATCAGGCTGGGGGCTACACCTTC. This encodes CASYQAGGYTF. The J gene is TRBJ1-2, the V gene TRBV6-5; the D is unclear. The CDR3 covers 11 residues. CDR1 is MNHEY, CDR2 SVGAGI, per germline. V was trimmed by 8 bases and J by 8 bases, leaving 12 bases between them.

Remarks on this clone: Other nucleotide sequences in the sample specify the same CDR3. This sequence joins TRBV6-1 and TRBJ1-3, with a possible D match to TRBD1 (5 bases). V was cut by 4 bases and J by 3 bases, with 7 bases left in between. The CDR3 is 13 residues long. CDR1 is MNHNS, CDR2 SASEGT, per germline. The CDR3 loop reads CASSVDSGNTIYF. CDR3 DNA: TGTGCCAGCAGTGTTGACAGTGGAAACACCATATATTTT.

The CDR3 loop reads CASSQDQGTLNTEAFF. The CDR3 DNA follows: TGCGCCAGCAGCCAAGATCAAGGGACCTTGAACACTGAAGCTTTCTTT. The V gene is TRBV4-3, the J gene TRBJ1-1; D might be TRBD1 (5 bases). There are 16 residues in the CDR3. From germline, CDR1 is LGHNA and CDR2 YSLEER. V lost 0 bases, J lost 0 bases, and 11 bases lay in between.

The CDR3: CASRTTGTYEQYF. The CDR3 DNA reads as TGTGCCAGTAGGACGACAGGTACCTACGAGCAGTACTTC. The gene calls are TRBV19 and TRBJ2-7, with D possibly TRBD1 on 6 matching bases. Trimming removed 6 bases from V and 2 bases from J, with 11 bases in between. This CDR3 contains 13 residues. Germline assignment: CDR1 LNHDA and CDR2 SQIVND (reference sequence).

This clone was seen only once. DNA of the CDR3: TGCGCCAGCAGTGAGACAACAGGGGGCGTAGAGTTCTTC. The encoded protein is CASSETTGGVEFF. This chain uses TRBV10-1 with TRBJ2-1, with 9 bases lining up with TRBD1. V dropped 2 bases and J dropped 14; count of bases not matched to a gene: 7. Germline V CDR1 and CDR2: WNHNN, SYGVQD (reference sequence). The CDR3 covers 13 residues.

This clone has more than one count but fewer than ten. The genes are TRBV28 and TRBJ1-1, with no clear D. The germline V and J ends were trimmed by 8 bases and 7 bases, with 14 bases remaining between them. The CDR3 has 12 residues. CDR1 MDHEN and CDR2 SYDVKM come from the germline V gene. CDR3 amino acids: CASGRSRIEAFF. DNA of the CDR3: TGTGCCAGCGGCCGAAGCAGAATTGAAGCTTTCTTT.

The J gene is TRBJ1-5, the V gene TRBV6-5; TRBD1 agrees at 9 bases. Trimming took 5 bases from V and 6 from J; bases not matched to a gene: 8. Germline V gene sequence: CDR1 MNHEY, CDR2 SVGAGI. The CDR3 has 15 residues. CDR3 in amino acids: CASSRTGVGSQPQHF. In nucleotides, the CDR3 is TGTGCCAGCAGTCGGACAGGGGTTGGGAGTCAGCCCCAGCATTTT.

This clone was seen only once. This chain links TRBV19 with TRBJ1-5; D is unresolved. V lost 7 bases and J lost 6, with 13 bases in between. Germline CDR1 LNHDA, CDR2 SQIVND (reference sequence). The CDR3 has 13 amino acids. Written as DNA, the CDR3 is TGTGCCAGTACCCAGGAGCGCCTTCAGCCCCAGCATTTT. Translation: CASTQERLQPQHF.

CDR3 amino acids: CAISESSGVNEQFF. Written as DNA, the CDR3 is TGTGCCATCAGTGAGTCGTCGGGGGTCAATGAGCAGTTCTTC. The gene calls are TRBV10-3 and TRBJ2-1, with D possibly TRBD2 on 6 matching bases. Trimming took 0 bases from V and 6 from J, leaving 9 bases between them. The CDR3 is 14 residues long. Looked up from germline, CDR1 is ENHRY and CDR2 is SYGVKD.

Here the CDR3 reads CASSLHGQGNYEQYF. The CDR3 DNA sequence: TGCGCCAGCAGCTTGCACGGACAGGGGAACTACGAGCAGTACTTC. The chain joins TRBV5-1 to TRBJ2-7; 9 bases fit TRBD1. Germline CDR1 and CDR2: SGHRS and YFSETQ. Trimming at V came to 1 base and at J to 3 bases, leaving 5 bases not matched to a gene. The length of the CDR3 is 15 residues.

The rearrangement joins TRBV18 to TRBJ2-7, with D possibly TRBD1 on 7 matching bases. V was clipped by 6 bases and J by 0 bases, with 12 bases between them. There are 14 residues in the CDR3. The germline CDR1 and CDR2 sequences are KGHSH and LQKENI. The DNA for the CDR3 is TGTGCCAGCTCCCAGGGGGGTCGCTCCTACGAGCAGTACTTC. Residues: CASSQGGRSYEQYF.

V gene TRBV7-6 combines with J gene TRBJ1-1, with TRBD1 matching over 9 bases. The germline V gene encodes CDR1 SGHVS and CDR2 FNYEAQ. Trimming at V came to 1 base and at J to 5 bases, leaving 2 bases not matched to a gene. CDR3 size: 14 residues. This CDR3 is CASSLGTGETEAFF. The CDR3 region has the DNA TGTGCCAGCAGCTTAGGGACAGGGGAAACTGAAGCTTTCTTT.

The chain couples TRBV5-1 to TRBJ2-7; 7 nucleotides agree with TRBD2. Per the germline V gene, CDR1 is SGHRS and CDR2 is YFSETQ. After removal of 2 bases from V and 3 bases from J, the junction contained 11 bases not matched to a gene. The CDR3 runs to 16 residues. The CDR3 DNA follows: TGCGCCAGCAGCTTATTAGGACTAGATAAAAACTACGAGCAGTACTTC. Its translation is CASSLLGLDKNYEQYF.

This clone has just one count. The chain joins TRBV15 to TRBJ2-1; D possibly corresponds to TRBD2 (6 bases). The germline V gene encodes CDR1 LNHNV and CDR2 YYDKDF (reference sequence). This CDR3 comprises 16 residues. V was cut by 3 bases and J by 8 bases, with 20 bases left in between. The CDR3 DNA reads as TGTGCCACCAGCAGGGGAGGTGGGGCGGGGCTCGATGAGCAGTTCTTC. Translating gives CATSRGGGAGLDEQFF.

Concerning this clone: Distinct nucleotide sequences in the sample also encode this CDR3. The rearrangement uses TRBV5-1 and TRBJ1-1; D remains unclear. The CDR3 consists of 14 residues. Germline assignment: CDR1 SGHRS and CDR2 YFSETQ. The germline V and J ends were trimmed by 0 bases and 0 bases, with 6 bases remaining between them. CDR3 sequence: CASSLAGMNTEAFF. The CDR3 nucleotides are TGCGCCAGCAGCTTGGCCGGGATGAACACTGAAGCTTTCTTT.

V usage is TRBV6-6 and J usage is TRBJ2-3; possibly TRBD2 for D (7 bases). Germline V gene data show CDR1 as MNHNY and CDR2 as SVGAGI (reference sequence). Trimming left V 11 bases short and J 2 bases short, with 17 bases between. This CDR3 comprises 14 residues. The CDR3, as DNA: TGTGCCTCCCAGGGGACTACTTACACAGATACGCAGTATTTT. It is translated as CASQGTTYTDTQYF.

Worth noting for this clone: Distinct nucleotide sequences in the sample also encode this CDR3. This rearrangement joins TRBV10-3 to TRBJ2-7, with D unresolved. Between the trimmed V and J ends, which lost 0 bases and 7 bases, there was a span of 4 bases. This CDR3 is 11 amino acids long. Germline V lookup: CDR1 ENHRY, CDR2 SYGVKD. The CDR3 DNA reads TGTGCCATCAGTGAGTCGAATGAGCAGTACTTC. Translation: CAISESNEQYF.

On this clone: The junction departs from the called germline gene at one end, perhaps through a read error. V is TRBV9 and J is TRBJ2-5; possibly TRBD1 for D (6 bases). The CDR3 is 14 amino acids. Germline V gene lookup returns CDR1 SGDLS and CDR2 YYNGEE. CDR3 loop: CASSGHREQGTQYF. The CDR3 DNA follows: TGTGCCAGCAGCGGTCACAGGGAGCAAGGGACCCAGTACTTC.

The chain couples TRBV7-9 to TRBJ2-3, with a tentative D call TRBD1 (6 bases). The germline V and J ends were trimmed by 1 base and 2 bases, with 10 bases remaining between them. This CDR3 comprises 15 residues. CDR1 and CDR2 (germline): SEHNR, FQNEAQ (reference sequence). CDR3 amino acids: CASSLEGVITDTQYF. For the CDR3, the DNA is TGTGCCAGCAGCTTAGAGGGGGTGATCACAGATACGCAGTATTTT.

This clone was detected once. The J gene is TRBJ1-4, the V gene TRBV28; D might be TRBD1 (5 bases). With 8 bases removed from V and 2 bases from J, the gap between germline ends came to 12 bases. The germline gives CDR1 MDHEN, CDR2 SYDVKM. The CDR3 spans 14 residues. CDR3 in amino acids: CASGQMGTNEKLFF. CDR3 DNA sequence: TGTGCCAGCGGACAAATGGGCACTAATGAAAAACTGTTTTTT.

The chain couples TRBV7-8 to TRBJ2-5, with D hard to call. V was trimmed by 1 base and J by 4 bases, leaving 7 bases between them. CDR1 and CDR2 from the germline V gene are SGHVS and FQNEAQ. The length of the CDR3 is 13 residues. The CDR3 nucleotides are TGTGCCAGCAGCTTAGGCATCGGAGAGACCCAGTACTTC. Protein sequence: CASSLGIGETQYF.

This clone was seen only a few times. This rearrangement joins TRBV2 to TRBJ2-1, with TRBD1 as a possible D gene (6 bases). Germline CDR1 and CDR2: SNHLY and FYNNEI. The CDR3 is 17 amino acids. Between the trimmed V and J ends, which lost 0 bases and 7 bases, there was a span of 19 bases. This chain's CDR3 is CASSEATGYKLPNEQFF. The DNA of the CDR3 is TGTGCCAGCAGTGAAGCGACAGGCTATAAACTACCTAATGAGCAGTTCTTC.